These 23 T cell receptor beta chains came from one sample sequenced in a study of CD8+ T cells in alopecia areata. Lesional scalp punch biopsies and peripheral blood came from alopecia areata patients. Extracted from the samples, RNA was reverse transcribed into cDNA to serve as the sequencing template. Measured with immunoSEQ multiplex PCR; TCRdb has only the in-frame clones, and not every one. The sample contains some 15,000 clones, more than 50% of which appear only once. The sequenced sample was skin. The receptors stem from a human donor with alopecia areata.

The chain joins TRBV2 to TRBJ1-1; D not resolved. V lost 7 bases, J lost 4 bases, and 13 bases lay in between. The CDR3 is 13 amino acids. Per germline, CDR1 SNHLY and CDR2 FYNNEI. The DNA for the CDR3 is TGTGCCAGCAAGTTAGAAGACCTCACTGAAGCTTTCTTT. As protein: CASKLEDLTEAFF.

The rearrangement uses TRBV2 and TRBJ1-1, with D possibly being TRBD1 (5 bases). CDR3 length: 16 amino acids. Germline V lookup: CDR1 SNHLY, CDR2 FYNNEI. Trimming pared 6 bases from V and 0 bases from J, leaving 17 bases between. DNA of the CDR3: TGTGCCAGCAGAAAAGGGAGGGGCGACATGAACACTGAAGCTTTCTTT. Translation: CASRKGRGDMNTEAFF.

This clone was seen a few times. The DNA for the CDR3 is TGTGCCAGCAGCCAAACTAGCGGGAGTTCCAAAAACATTCAGTACTTC. It encodes CASSQTSGSSKNIQYF. The J gene is TRBJ2-4, the V gene TRBV9, with 11 positions matching TRBD2. In germline, CDR1 is SGDLS, CDR2 YYNGEE. After removal of 4 bases from V and 2 bases from J, the junction contained 5 bases not matched to a gene. The CDR3 sequence is 16 residues long.

This clone was counted between two and nine times. The chain combines TRBV28 with TRBJ2-7, with D unclear. Germline CDR1 and CDR2: MDHEN and SYDVKM. The CDR3 has 11 amino acids. V lost 6 bases and J lost 6, with 9 bases in between. CDR3 loop: CASSYTSEQYF. The CDR3, as DNA: TGTGCCAGCAGCTACACCTCCGAGCAGTACTTC.

A few counts support this clone. Here the CDR3 reads CASSLGLGRNYEQYF. CDR3 in DNA: TGTGCCAGCAGCTTAGGTCTTGGGAGGAACTACGAGCAGTACTTC. The chain carries TRBV7-3 and TRBJ2-7, with TRBD2 as a possible D gene (6 bases). Germline CDR1 is SGHTA and CDR2 is FQGTGA. Deletions cut 2 bases from V and 3 bases from J, with 14 bases between. The CDR3 extends over 15 amino acids. Full variable domain (outside the CDR3, taken from reference TRBV7-3 and TRBJ2-7): GAGVSQTPSNKVTEKGKYVELRCDPISGHTALYWYRQSLGQGPEFLIYFQGTGAADDSGLPNDRFFAVRPEGSVSTLKIQRTERGDSAVYLCASSLGLGRNYEQYFGPGTRLTVT.

The chain employs TRBV27 and TRBJ1-3, with D possibly being TRBD1 (6 bases). The V gene lost 10 bases and the J gene lost 1 base, with 14 bases spanning the gap. CDR3 length equals 14 residues. Germline V lookup: CDR1 MNHEY, CDR2 SMNVEV (reference sequence). The CDR3 DNA follows: TGTGCCACCAAGGGGGTTAAATCTGGAAACACCATATATTTT. It encodes CATKGVKSGNTIYF.

This clone was recorded only once. The CDR3 loop reads CASSPLRSTDTQYF. The CDR3 DNA is TGTGCCAGCTCACCTCTTCGGAGCACAGATACGCAGTATTTT. The rearrangement links TRBV18 to TRBJ2-3, with no clear D. The CDR3 runs 14 residues. V was cut by 3 bases and J by 0 bases, with 7 bases left in between. Germline CDR1 KGHSH, CDR2 LQKENI.

This clone occurred once. V gene TRBV15 combines with J gene TRBJ2-6; no clear D. Trimming pared 0 bases from V and 5 bases from J, leaving 8 bases between. The germline V gene has CDR1 LNHNV and CDR2 YYDKDF (reference sequence). The CDR3 totals 15 residues. The CDR3 nucleotides are TGTGCCACCAGCAGAGAAACGTTTAGGGCCAACGTCCTGACTTTC. Translated, it gives CATSRETFRANVLTF.

The chain carries TRBV11-2 and TRBJ2-5, with D possibly matching TRBD2 (5 bases). The end of the DNA is better explained by TRBJ2-7, so the J call may be wrong. The CDR3 has 14 residues. Germline V gene data show CDR1 as SGHAT and CDR2 as FQNNGV. The CDR3 DNA sequence: TGTGCCAGCTCCCTAAGGAGGCTGGGGTACGAGCAGTACTTC. It specifies CASSLRRLGYEQYF.

The rearrangement links TRBV19 to TRBJ2-1; 7 bases match TRBD2. CDR1 and CDR2 (germline): LNHDA, SQIVND (reference sequence). V was clipped by 4 bases and J by 5 bases; unmatched bases: 2. The CDR3 sequence is 13 residues long. CDR3 DNA sequence: TGTGCCAGTAGTAGGACTAGTAACAATGAGCAGTTCTTC. It yields the protein CASSRTSNNEQFF.

The chain employs TRBV27 and TRBJ2-7; 7 nucleotides match TRBD2. CDR3 length: 14 amino acids. The germline V gene encodes CDR1 MNHEY and CDR2 SMNVEV (reference sequence). Trimming at V came to 3 bases and at J to 4 bases, leaving 6 bases not matched to a gene. Here the CDR3 reads CASSFLAVGYEQYF. For the CDR3, the DNA is TGTGCCAGCAGTTTCCTAGCGGTAGGTTACGAGCAGTACTTC.

This clone was counted a few times. The chain links TRBV25-1 to TRBJ2-3, with 9 bases that match TRBD1. There are 18 residues in the CDR3. J lost 4 bases, V lost 2 bases, and 13 bases had no gene match. Germline CDR1 MGHDK, CDR2 SYGVNS. The CDR3 bases are TGTGCCAGCAGTGAACGGGGGACAGGGTTACTCTTTTCAGATACGCAGTATTTT. This encodes CASSERGTGLLFSDTQYF.

The chain joins TRBV28 to TRBJ1-5, with 10 bases identical to TRBD1. The germline CDR1 and CDR2 sequences are MDHEN and SYDVKM. The CDR3 has 13 residues. J lost 6 bases, V lost 6 bases, and 2 bases had no gene match. In DNA, the CDR3 is TGTGCCAGCAGAGGACAGGGGGGTCAGCCCCAGCATTTT. It encodes CASRGQGGQPQHF. The variable domain in full, completed from reference TRBV28 and TRBJ1-5, reads DVKVTQSSRYLVKRTGEKVFLECVQDMDHENMFWYRQDPGLGLRLIYFSYDVKMKEKGDIPEGYSVSREKKERFSLILESASTNQTSMYLCASRGQGGQPQHFGDGTRLSIL.

This clone was seen just once. The chain joins TRBV19 to TRBJ2-5; D is ambiguous. CDR3 length: 11 amino acids. The V end lost 6 bases, the J end lost 3 bases, and 5 bases lay between the germline ends. The germline gives CDR1 LNHDA, CDR2 SQIVND (reference sequence). CDR3 in amino acids: CASRKEETQYF. The CDR3, as DNA: TGTGCCAGTAGAAAAGAAGAGACCCAGTACTTC.

The chain uses TRBV11-2 and TRBJ2-1; D perhaps matches TRBD1 (5 bases). The CDR3 sequence is 12 residues long. Germline V gene lookup returns CDR1 SGHAT and CDR2 FQNNGV. V lost 5 bases, J lost 6 bases, and 8 bases lay in between. The CDR3 DNA follows: TGTGCCAGCAGCGCCGACAGCAATGAGCAGTTCTTC. Amino acids: CASSADSNEQFF.

The chain links TRBV6-5 to TRBJ2-1, with TRBD1 as a possible D gene (6 bases). V was shortened by 2 bases and J by 4 bases, with 12 bases between the two germline ends. CDR3 length: 15 residues. Germline CDR1 is MNHEY and CDR2 is SVGAGI. The CDR3 sequence is CASSYARTGYNEQFF. Written as DNA, the CDR3 is TGTGCCAGCAGTTACGCCCGAACAGGGTACAATGAGCAGTTCTTC.

The chain links TRBV7-3 to TRBJ2-2; a possible D gene is TRBD1 (6 bases). Looked up from germline, CDR1 is SGHTA and CDR2 is FQGTGA. The CDR3 is 15 amino acids. Trimming left V 4 bases short and J 0 bases short, with 9 bases between. The CDR3 sequence is CASSSDRANTGELFF. The CDR3 nucleotides read TGTGCCAGCAGCTCGGACAGAGCGAACACCGGGGAGCTGTTTTTT. Full variable domain (outside the CDR3, taken from reference TRBV7-3 and TRBJ2-2): GAGVSQTPSNKVTEKGKYVELRCDPISGHTALYWYRQSLGQGPEFLIYFQGTGAADDSGLPNDRFFAVRPEGSVSTLKIQRTERGDSAVYLCASSSDRANTGELFFGEGSRLTVL.

The chain is built from TRBV6-1 and TRBJ2-7; D is perhaps TRBD2 (6 bases). This CDR3 is built from 13 residues. Germline CDR1 is MNHNS and CDR2 is SASEGT. Trimming took 11 bases from V and 3 from J, leaving 17 bases between them. The CDR3 nucleotides are TGTGCCCATAGAAAGGACGGGAGCTACGAGCAGTACTTC. Protein product: CAHRKDGSYEQYF.

This chain connects TRBV27 to TRBJ1-5; the D is unclear. The CDR3 consists of 14 residues. Germline CDR1 MNHEY, CDR2 SMNVEV (reference sequence). Trimming removed 0 bases at V and 5 bases at J, with 8 bases between. In nucleotides, the CDR3 is TGTGCCAGCAGTTTATCAGGTTCTTATCAGCCCCAGCATTTT. It translates to CASSLSGSYQPQHF.

The rearrangement uses TRBV5-4 and TRBJ2-2, with 7 bases aligning to TRBD1. CDR1 is SGHNT, CDR2 YYREEE, per germline (reference sequence). The CDR3 is 16 residues long. Trimming cost V 4 bases and J 4 bases; bases outside gene matches: 10. CDR3 coding DNA: TGTGCCAGCAGCCATCTAGGCAGGGGGAGCACCGGGGAGCTGTTTTTT. This translates into CASSHLGRGSTGELFF. Based on the CDR3 plus reference TRBV5-4 and TRBJ2-2, the full variable domain is ETGVTQSPTHLIKTRGQQVTLRCSSQSGHNTVSWYQQALGQGPQFIFQYYREEENGRGNFPPRFSGLQFPNYSSELNVNALELDDSALYLCASSHLGRGSTGELFFGEGSRLTVL.

V usage is TRBV11-2 and J usage is TRBJ2-1; D is ambiguous. CDR1 SGHAT and CDR2 FQNNGV come from the germline V gene. CDR3 length: 13 residues. Trimming took 5 bases from V and 8 from J, leaving 13 bases between them. The CDR3 DNA reads as TGTGCCAGCAGCAACGACCCTGGCGATGAGCAGTTCTTC. This sequence encodes CASSNDPGDEQFF. Full variable domain (remainder filled in from reference TRBV11-2 and TRBJ2-1): EAGVAQSPRYKIIEKRQSVAFWCNPISGHATLYWYQQILGQGPKLLIQFQNNGVVDDSQLPKDRFSAERLKGVDSTLKIQPAKLEDSAVYLCASSNDPGDEQFFGPGTRLTVL.

The sample holds a few counts of this clone. The chain combines TRBV4-2 with TRBJ2-7, with TRBD2 matching 12 bases. The CDR3 is 18 amino acids. With V trimmed by 0 bases and J by 0 bases, 6 bases remained unmatched. Germline V gene data show CDR1 as LGHNA and CDR2 as YNFKEQ. This CDR3 reads CASSQDFGLAGNSYEQYF. The CDR3 nucleotides are TGTGCCAGCAGCCAAGATTTCGGACTAGCGGGGAACTCCTACGAGCAGTACTTC.

The rearrangement joins TRBV28 to TRBJ1-5, with no clear D. CDR1 and CDR2 (germline): MDHEN, SYDVKM. CDR3 size: 17 residues. Between the trimmed V and J ends, which lost 5 bases and 4 bases, there was a span of 21 bases. CDR3 sequence: CASSQRAGWMRNQPQHF. For the CDR3, the DNA is TGTGCCAGCAGTCAGAGGGCCGGGTGGATGAGAAATCAGCCCCAGCATTTT.